The rows below give T cell receptor beta chains drawn from one sample of a study of pediatric ulcerative colitis. Generated by immunoSEQ multiplex PCR, the TCRdb table keeps only in-frame clones and is missing some. This sample has around 20,000 clones, with 70% to 85% found just once. Sequenced material: gut tissue. These receptors were obtained from a boy between 5 and 17 years old with moderate ulcerative colitis. CDR3s include the opening cysteine and the closing phenylalanine or tryptophan. D genes are given only for firm matches.

d_call j_call v_call cdr3_aa
TRBD2 TRBJ2-3 TRBV19 CASSMELAGSTDTQYF
. TRBJ1-4 TRBV7-2 CASSLGRRQNEKLFF
TRBD1 TRBJ1-5 TRBV30 CAWSVPDRVSQPQHF
TRBD1 TRBJ2-1 TRBV11-3 CASSRQGVDEQFF
. TRBJ2-7 TRBV4-1 CASSPGTGSYEQYF
TRBD1 TRBJ1-1 TRBV12-5 CASGLYTGQGAGEAFF
. TRBJ2-1 TRBV7-7 CASSGGHNEQFF
. TRBJ2-3 TRBV5-8 CASSLAVATDTQYF
TRBD2 TRBJ2-1 TRBV5-1 CASSLTTAGTSGTSGEQFF
TRBD2 TRBJ2-1 TRBV4-2 CASSQTLAGGSLNEQFF
TRBD2 TRBJ2-3 TRBV7-7 CASSQYGGGSPDTQYF
TRBD1 TRBJ2-5 TRBV7-3 CASSLKQGAKETQYF
TRBD1 TRBJ2-7 TRBV2 CASSELGTGFHEQYF
. TRBJ1-1 TRBV29-1 CSTRRETNTEAFF
. TRBJ1-1 TRBV6-5 CASRDGGTEAFF
. TRBJ1-4 TRBV25-1 CASSEYEVRRTTNEKLFF
. TRBJ2-1 TRBV9 CASSVVVQGPPPSYNEQFF
. TRBJ2-3 TRBV12-5 CASGLGGATDTQYF
. TRBJ1-3 TRBV19 CASSVSQSGNTIYF
TRBD1 TRBJ1-4 TRBV5-4 CASSRQGAGEKLFF
TRBD2 TRBJ2-1 TRBV14 CASSQPRGLETGNEQFF
TRBD2 TRBJ2-7 TRBV19 CASSSTDSGRFSYEQYF
TRBD2 TRBJ2-1 TRBV2 CASTRSGRAEQFF
TRBD1 TRBJ2-6 TRBV18 CASSPADRGRSGANVLTF
TRBD2 TRBJ2-3 TRBV30 CAWRSLAVGTDTQYF
TRBD1 TRBJ2-7 TRBV5-1 CASSLVSGQGGNEQYF
TRBD1 TRBJ1-3 TRBV7-6 CASSSVGTAGNTIYF
TRBD1 TRBJ1-2 TRBV5-1 CASSLAPGQGNYTF
. TRBJ1-1 TRBV10-3 CAISEYETGTMNTEAFF
. TRBJ2-3 TRBV5-1 CASSLDTASTDTQYF
. TRBJ1-2 TRBV5-6 CASENQGYGYTF
. TRBJ1-3 TRBV12-5 CASGLGTLIGNTIYF
TRBD1 TRBJ1-2 TRBV10-2 CASSTTGDYGYTF
TRBD2 TRBJ2-2 TRBV6-1 CASSEGLAGGLRELFF
TRBD1 TRBJ2-7 TRBV18 CASSRQGNEQYF
. TRBJ2-1 TRBV6-4 CASSDSGQSSYNEQFF
. TRBJ1-5 TRBV30 CAWSHGANQPQHF
TRBD1 TRBJ2-7 TRBV30 CAWSVGTGAVEEQYF
. TRBJ2-1 TRBV2 CASRESSDNEQFF
TRBD2 TRBJ2-5 TRBV7-6 CASSRTSAGETQYF
TRBD1 TRBJ2-1 TRBV6-1 CATWDRSSYNEQFF
. TRBJ2-4 TRBV10-1 CASSPGRPLDIQYF
TRBD2 TRBJ2-5 TRBV11-3 CASSLGGGARETQYF
. TRBJ1-2 TRBV10-2 CASNPAGPNYGYTF